The next 10 T cell receptor beta chains were all read from a single sample in a study of cytomegalovirus exposure and HLA in healthy donors. Vbeta (60) and Jbeta (13) primers were used in the PCR. Assay: immunoSEQ multiplex PCR; the TCRdb copy retains only in-frame clones and omits some. Here the sample spans about 98,000 clones, about 60% being singletons. Specimen: PBMCs. The source is a human donor in good health.

V is TRBV28 and J is TRBJ1-4; a possible D gene is TRBD1 (5 bases). Germline V gene data show CDR1 as MDHEN and CDR2 as SYDVKM. V lost 6 bases and J lost 5, with 13 bases in between. The CDR3 runs 14 residues. The chain's CDR3 is CASSYQGLNEKLFF. The CDR3 region has the DNA TGTGCCAGCAGCTACCAGGGACTAAATGAAAAACTGTTTTTT.

The rearrangement links TRBV5-1 to TRBJ1-1; tentatively, D is TRBD1 (6 bases). V lost 4 bases and J 2 bases, leaving 15 bases between the germline ends. Germline assignment: CDR1 SGHRS and CDR2 YFSETQ. The CDR3 sequence is 15 residues long. CDR3 DNA: TGCGCCAGCAGCCTTTCGAAACAGGGTAACACTGAAGCTTTCTTT. Protein: CASSLSKQGNTEAFF. Combining the CDR3 with reference TRBV5-1 and TRBJ1-1 gives the whole variable domain KAGVTQTPRYLIKTRGQQVTLSCSPISGHRSVSWYQQTPGQGLQFLFEYFSETQRNKGNFPGRFSGRQFSNSRSEMNVSTLELGDSALYLCASSLSKQGNTEAFFGQGTRLTVV.

V usage is TRBV29-1 and J usage is TRBJ2-4; 10 bases match TRBD1. There are 13 residues in the CDR3. V was clipped by 2 bases and J by 8 bases; unmatched bases: 3. Germline CDR1 is SQVTM and CDR2 is ANQGSEA. Here the CDR3 reads CSVEYGQGDIQYF. In DNA form, the CDR3 reads TGCAGCGTTGAATATGGACAGGGGGACATTCAGTACTTC.

This sequence joins TRBV6-1 and TRBJ1-2, with 7 bases lining up with TRBD1. J gave up 0 bases and V 3 bases, and 4 bases lay outside the gene matches. The germline gives CDR1 MNHNS, CDR2 SASEGT. This CDR3 spans 15 amino acids. CDR3 loop: CASSEGQSTNYGYTF. The CDR3 DNA reads TGTGCCAGCAGTGAGGGACAGTCAACTAACTATGGCTACACCTTC.

The chain uses TRBV6-1 and TRBJ1-5, with D possibly matching TRBD1 (5 bases). V dropped 6 bases and J dropped 2 bases, with 14 bases sitting between them. Looked up from germline, CDR1 is MNHNS and CDR2 is SASEGT. The CDR3 contains 15 residues. The CDR3 DNA reads as TGTGCCAGCAGCGATACCCTCAGGGGCAATCAGCCCCAGCATTTT. It yields the protein CASSDTLRGNQPQHF.

This clone was counted a few times. This chain joins TRBV18 and TRBJ2-7, with 8 bases aligning to TRBD2. Germline V lookup: CDR1 KGHSH, CDR2 LQKENI. V shed 0 bases and J 1 base; nucleotides not matched to a gene: 5. The CDR3 contains 16 residues. The CDR3 region has the DNA TGTGCCAGCTCACCACCCTCCAGCGGGAGATCCTACGAGCAGTACTTC. It translates to CASSPPSSGRSYEQYF.

The V call is TRBV18, the J call TRBJ2-1, with 8 bases identical to TRBD1. Trimming took 0 bases from V and 7 from J; bases not matched to a gene: 5. This CDR3 comprises 15 residues. CDR1 and CDR2 (germline): KGHSH, LQKENI. The CDR3 coding sequence is TGTGCCAGCTCACCACCAGGGACAGGAAAGAATGAGCAGTTCTTC. Protein: CASSPPGTGKNEQFF.

The chain couples TRBV19 to TRBJ2-2, with 8 bases that match TRBD1. With 8 bases clipped from V and 0 bases from J, the junction kept 5 bases outside the gene matches. The germline V gene encodes CDR1 LNHDA and CDR2 SQIVND (reference sequence). The CDR3 is 15 residues long. This CDR3 is CASVGQGPNTGELFF. CDR3 nucleotides: TGTGCCAGTGTCGGACAGGGTCCGAACACCGGGGAGCTGTTTTTT.

V gene TRBV28 combines with J gene TRBJ2-7; 9 bases match TRBD2. Germline CDR1 is MDHEN and CDR2 is SYDVKM. With V trimmed by 5 bases and J by 7 bases, 15 bases remained unmatched. The CDR3 contains 16 residues. The CDR3 coding sequence is TGTGCCAGCAGTCCCCCAGCCGCTAGCGGGGTCGATGAGCAGTACTTC. Its translation: CASSPPAASGVDEQYF.

The rearrangement joins TRBV27 to TRBJ2-7; TRBD1 is a possible D gene (6 bases). The CDR3 runs 14 residues. The germline V gene has CDR1 MNHEY and CDR2 SMNVEV (reference sequence). V lost 3 bases and J 2 bases, leaving 11 bases between the germline ends. CDR3: CASSFAGATYEQYF. The CDR3 DNA follows: TGTGCCAGCAGTTTTGCAGGGGCCACCTACGAGCAGTACTTC.